The 31 T cell receptor beta chains presented below share a single source sample, sequenced in a study of blood T cell repertoires in COVID-19. TCRdb keeps only in-frame clones here, not all; method: immunoSEQ multiplex PCR. This table has fewer than 150,000 clones, around 88% appearing once. Sequencing used peripheral blood. Source of these receptors: a human donor in a cohort sampled during active COVID-19.

V and J are TRBV4-1 and TRBJ2-7; 9 bases fit TRBD1. There are 15 residues in the CDR3. Germline CDR1 MGHRA, CDR2 YSYEKL. V lost 6 bases to trimming and J lost 2 bases; unmatched junction nucleotides: 8. The CDR3 sequence is CASSPRTGETYEQYF. The CDR3 DNA follows: TGCGCCAGCAGTCCCCGGACAGGGGAAACCTACGAGCAGTACTTC.

This chain connects TRBV15 to TRBJ1-4; no firm D call. The V end lost 2 bases, the J end lost 15 bases, and 25 bases lay between the germline ends. The CDR3 extends over 16 amino acids. Germline V gene data show CDR1 as LNHNV and CDR2 as YYDKDF (reference sequence). CDR3 nucleotides: TGTGCCACCAGCAGATCGACTAAGTCAGCCTGGGCGAATATGTTTTTT. Translation: CATSRSTKSAWANMFF.

The chain is built from TRBV30 and TRBJ2-5; maybe TRBD1 (6 bases). The CDR3 extends over 14 amino acids. V lost 0 bases, J lost 5 bases, and 13 bases lay in between. CDR1 and CDR2 from the germline V gene are GTSNPN and SVGIG (reference sequence). CDR3 region: CAWSVSGVRETQYF. CDR3 nucleotides: TGTGCCTGGAGTGTTTCAGGGGTAAGGGAGACCCAGTACTTC.

This chain connects TRBV18 to TRBJ1-3; 7 bases agree with TRBD1. V lost 0 bases, J lost 0 bases, and 2 bases stayed unmatched. CDR1 and CDR2 from the germline V gene are KGHSH and LQKENI. CDR3 length equals 16 residues. The CDR3 spells CASSPPGQHSGNTIYF. In DNA, the CDR3 is TGTGCCAGCTCACCACCGGGACAGCACTCTGGAAACACCATATATTTT.

This chain links TRBV2 with TRBJ2-2; possible D gene TRBD2, 5 bases. The CDR3 consists of 15 residues. Germline V lookup: CDR1 SNHLY, CDR2 FYNNEI. V was clipped by 5 bases and J by 2 bases, with 12 bases between them. CDR3 sequence: CASSNRGLNTGELFF. CDR3 sequence (DNA): TGTGCCAGCAGTAATCGAGGACTCAACACCGGGGAGCTGTTTTTT.

Only one count was recorded for this clone. The V call is TRBV24-1, the J call TRBJ1-2; TRBD1 agrees at 12 bases. Germline values: CDR1 KGHDR, CDR2 SFDVKD. The CDR3 length is 16 residues. V lost 6 bases and J lost 2; bases outside the gene matches: 6. The CDR3 protein is CATSPGTGGANYGYTF. Written as DNA, the CDR3 is TGTGCCACCAGTCCCGGGACAGGGGGCGCGAACTATGGCTACACCTTC.

This chain links TRBV7-2 with TRBJ2-3; D unresolved. Germline lookup yields CDR1 SGHTA and CDR2 FQGNSA. CDR3 size: 13 residues. V was pared by 2 bases and J by 5 bases, with 8 bases between. CDR3 region: CASSLQYGDTQYF. In DNA, the CDR3 is TGTGCCAGCAGCTTACAGTATGGAGATACGCAGTATTTT. Full variable domain (rest looked up from reference TRBV7-2 and TRBJ2-3): GAGVSQSPSNKVTEKGKDVELRCDPISGHTALYWYRQSLGQGLEFLIYFQGNSAPDKSGLPSDRFSAERTGGSVSTLTIQRTQQEDSAVYLCASSLQYGDTQYFGPGTRLTVL.

This clone turned up a few times. V gene TRBV6-1 combines with J gene TRBJ1-2, with 8 nucleotides matching TRBD1. With 2 bases clipped from V and 6 bases from J, the junction kept 11 bases outside the gene matches. The CDR3 totals 16 residues. Germline values: CDR1 MNHNS, CDR2 SASEGT. CDR3 protein: CASSEWTGLSRNGYTF. The DNA for the CDR3 is TGTGCCAGCAGTGAATGGACAGGGCTATCACGCAATGGCTACACCTTC.

The chain combines TRBV2 with TRBJ1-1; 10 bases map to TRBD1. Germline V lookup: CDR1 SNHLY, CDR2 FYNNEI. The junction had 6 bases not matched to a gene; V was cut back by 8 bases and J by 6 bases. The CDR3 has 13 residues. CDR3 bases: TGTGCCAGCCGGGGACAGGGGTACGCTGAAGCTTTCTTT. Protein sequence: CASRGQGYAEAFF.

The chain carries TRBV5-4 and TRBJ2-7; D not resolved. Germline values: CDR1 SGHNT, CDR2 YYREEE (reference sequence). Trimming stripped 4 bases from V and 2 bases from J, with 13 bases between. CDR3 length: 14 amino acids. CDR3 region: CASSRRQSPYEQYF. The DNA for the CDR3 is TGTGCCAGCAGCAGGCGGCAGAGCCCCTACGAGCAGTACTTC.

The CDR3: CASSLTGTLRHRETQYF. CDR3 nucleotide sequence: TGTGCCAGCTCACTAACCGGGACATTGAGACATCGGGAGACCCAGTACTTC. The chain links TRBV18 to TRBJ2-5, with D possibly matching TRBD1 (6 bases). The CDR3 totals 17 residues. V lost 4 bases and J 5 bases, leaving 23 bases between the germline ends. CDR1 and CDR2 (germline): KGHSH, LQKENI. The entire variable domain, with the rest obtained from reference TRBV18 and TRBJ2-5, is as follows: NAGVMQNPRHLVRRRGQEARLRCSPMKGHSHVYWYRQLPEEGLKFMVYLQKENIIDESGMPKERFSAEFPKEGPSILRIQQVVRGDSAAYFCASSLTGTLRHRETQYFGPGTRLLVL.

This chain uses TRBV27 with TRBJ2-7; 8 nucleotides match TRBD2. V was pared by 8 bases and J by 1 base, with 13 bases of the junction left unmatched. Germline values: CDR1 MNHEY, CDR2 SMNVEV (reference sequence). CDR3 size: 16 residues. The CDR3 nucleotides are TGTGCCAGCCAACCTAAGGGCGGGGGGATTTCCTACGAGCAGTACTTC. Amino acid sequence: CASQPKGGGISYEQYF.

V gene TRBV5-8 combines with J gene TRBJ2-7; 9 nucleotides align to TRBD2. V was clipped by 3 bases and J by 3 bases; unmatched bases: 7. This CDR3 has 15 amino acids. Germline CDR1 is SGHTS and CDR2 is YDEGEE. CDR3 coding DNA: TGTGCCAGCAGCTGGCCAGCGGGGGGCCGCTACGAGCAGTACTTC. Amino acid sequence: CASSWPAGGRYEQYF.

The genes are TRBV25-1 and TRBJ2-2; 9 positions match TRBD1. Germline CDR1 is MGHDK and CDR2 is SYGVNS. The CDR3 loop spans 17 amino acids. J gave up 0 bases and V 1 base, and 3 bases lay outside the gene matches. The CDR3 DNA is TGTGCCAGCAGTGAATTAAGGACAGGGGCGAACACCGGGGAGCTGTTTTTT. This gives the protein CASSELRTGANTGELFF. The full variable domain, completed using reference TRBV25-1 and TRBJ2-2, is EADIYQTPRYLVIGTGKKITLECSQTMGHDKMYWYQQDPGMELHLIHYSYGVNSTEKGDLSSESTVSRIRTEHFPLTLESARPSHTSQYLCASSELRTGANTGELFFGEGSRLTVL.

The chain carries TRBV5-1 and TRBJ2-1; TRBD2 aligns across 8 bases. This CDR3 region has 19 residues. Losses at the gene ends were 4 bases for V and 10 bases for J; bases not matched to a gene: 25. The V gene's germline CDR1 is SGHRS and CDR2 YFSETQ. The CDR3 loop reads CASSVPTLRTRRGAEEQFF. The CDR3 DNA reads TGCGCCAGCAGCGTTCCGACATTAAGGACGAGGCGGGGGGCAGAGGAGCAGTTCTTC.

The rearrangement uses TRBV5-6 and TRBJ2-3, with 8 bases lining up with TRBD2. The J segment lost 2 bases and the V segment lost 3 bases, leaving 5 bases of the junction unmatched. The CDR3 sequence is 15 residues long. Germline CDR1 reads SGHDT; CDR2 reads YYEEEE. CDR3 DNA: TGTGCCAGCAGCTCAGTAGCGGGGATCACAGATACGCAGTATTTT. Its protein is CASSSVAGITDTQYF.

This clone showed up just once. The chain is built from TRBV11-2 and TRBJ1-2, with 7 bases matching TRBD1. The V gene end was trimmed by 2 bases and the J gene end by 0 bases; junction bases not matched to a gene: 9. CDR1 and CDR2 (germline): SGHAT, FQNNGV. There are 17 residues in the CDR3. DNA of the CDR3: TGTGCCAGCAGCTTAATATTCACAGGGGCTACTAACTATGGCTACACCTTC. It codes for CASSLIFTGATNYGYTF.

V usage is TRBV18 and J usage is TRBJ2-1, with 12 bases lining up with TRBD1. The ends lost 3 bases at V and 6 bases at J; junction bases unmatched: 3. CDR1 is KGHSH, CDR2 LQKENI, per germline. The CDR3 length is 15 residues. In DNA form, the CDR3 reads TGTGCCAGCTCACCTTCGGGACAGGGGGCCAATGAGCAGTTCTTC. As protein: CASSPSGQGANEQFF.

This clone was counted between two and nine times. The genes are TRBV11-3 and TRBJ2-7, with D perhaps matching TRBD2 (5 bases). V lost 1 base and J 3 bases, leaving 13 bases between the germline ends. CDR3 length: 15 amino acids. Germline V gives CDR1 SGHNT, CDR2 YENEEA. This chain's CDR3 is CASSLGRGGDYEQYF. The CDR3 nucleotides are TGTGCCAGCAGCTTAGGACGGGGTGGGGACTACGAGCAGTACTTC.

V gene TRBV5-6 combines with J gene TRBJ2-5, with D perhaps matching TRBD2 (8 bases). The CDR3 covers 15 residues. Germline CDR1 and CDR2: SGHDT and YYEEEE. The V and J ends lost 2 bases and 5 bases respectively, with 16 bases between them. CDR3 bases: TGTGCCAGCAGCTTCGGCGGGGGGACAGTGGAGACCCAGTACTTC. As protein: CASSFGGGTVETQYF. The variable domain in full, with the rest retrieved from reference TRBV5-6 and TRBJ2-5, is DAGVTQSPTHLIKTRGQQVTLRCSPKSGHDTVSWYQQALGQGPQFIFQYYEEEERQRGNFPDRFSGHQFPNYSSELNVNALLLGDSALYLCASSFGGGTVETQYFGPGTRLLVL.

Written as DNA, the CDR3 is TGCAGTGCTCCCGAGCTCGGCTACACCTTC. It is translated as CSAPELGYTF. This sequence joins TRBV20-1 and TRBJ1-2; D not certain. The germline V gene encodes CDR1 DFQATT and CDR2 SNEGSKA (reference sequence). V was pared by 5 bases and J by 8 bases, with 9 bases between. This CDR3 is 10 amino acids long.

This clone was recorded only once. The chain couples TRBV6-5 to TRBJ1-2, with 8 nucleotides matching TRBD1. The J segment lost 2 bases and the V segment lost 7 bases, leaving 6 bases of the junction unmatched. CDR1 is MNHEY, CDR2 SVGAGI, per germline. The CDR3 sequence is 14 residues long. CDR3 DNA sequence: TGTGCCAGCATCAGAGACAGGGGAAACTATGGCTACACCTTC. It specifies CASIRDRGNYGYTF.

This rearrangement joins TRBV7-2 to TRBJ2-3; 7 bases are shared with TRBD1. Looked up from germline, CDR1 is SGHTA and CDR2 is FQGNSA. The CDR3 loop spans 14 amino acids. The V and J ends lost 3 bases and 6 bases, in that order; junction bases with no gene match: 6. The CDR3 DNA sequence: TGTGCCAGCAGCTTCTCAGGGGGATTGGATACGCAGTATTTT. It encodes CASSFSGGLDTQYF.

This clone was seen more than once but under ten times. V gene TRBV7-9 combines with J gene TRBJ2-2, with 8 bases matching TRBD1. With 4 bases clipped from V and 5 bases from J, the junction kept 9 bases outside the gene matches. This CDR3 has 16 residues. Germline V gene sequence: CDR1 SEHNR, CDR2 FQNEAQ (reference sequence). This CDR3 is CASSSTRTGWTGELFF. CDR3 DNA: TGTGCCAGCAGCTCCACACGGACAGGGTGGACCGGGGAGCTGTTTTTT. The full variable domain, its missing parts supplied by reference TRBV7-9 and TRBJ2-2, is DTGVSQNPRHKITKRGQNVTFRCDPISEHNRLYWYRQTLGQGPEFLTYFQNEAQLEKSRLLSDRFSAERPKGSFSTLEIQRTEQGDSAMYLCASSSTRTGWTGELFFGEGSRLTVL.

The J gene is TRBJ2-3, the V gene TRBV5-6; 8 nucleotides match TRBD1. Germline CDR1 is SGHDT and CDR2 is YYEEEE. The CDR3 is 14 amino acids. Trimming at V came to 3 bases and at J to 6 bases, leaving 6 bases not matched to a gene. Written as DNA, the CDR3 is TGTGCCAGCAGCTCCTGGACAGGGATCGATACGCAGTATTTT. Translated: CASSSWTGIDTQYF.

V is TRBV30 and J is TRBJ1-1, with unresolved D. The V and J ends lost 5 bases and 3 bases respectively, with 10 bases between them. The CDR3 extends over 12 amino acids. Per germline, CDR1 GTSNPN and CDR2 SVGIG (reference sequence). The CDR3 loop is CAWGTEHTEAFF. The CDR3 DNA reads TGTGCCTGGGGTACAGAGCACACTGAAGCTTTCTTT.

V is TRBV12-3 or TRBV12-4 and J is TRBJ2-7; TRBD1 matches at 8 bases. The junction had 1 base not matched to a gene; V was cut back by 8 bases and J by 1 base. CDR3 length: 12 residues. The CDR3 reads CASGTGSYEQYF. Here the CDR3 DNA reads TGTGCCAGCGGGACAGGTTCCTACGAGCAGTACTTC.

The rearrangement joins TRBV5-1 to TRBJ1-1; tentatively, D is TRBD1 (5 bases). Trimming left V 0 bases short and J 6 bases short, with 15 bases between. The CDR3 is 15 residues long. Per germline, CDR1 SGHRS and CDR2 YFSETQ. CDR3 coding DNA: TGCGCCAGCAGCTTGGCCAACGGGGGAAACGCTGAAGCTTTCTTT. This sequence encodes CASSLANGGNAEAFF.

V and J are TRBV29-1 and TRBJ2-7, with D possibly matching TRBD2 (7 bases). Germline lookup yields CDR1 SQVTM and CDR2 ANQGSEA. Trimming left V 5 bases short and J 4 bases short, with 18 bases between. This CDR3 region has 14 residues. Here the CDR3 reads CSVNPGGGGYEQYF. Written as DNA, the CDR3 is TGCAGCGTTAACCCCGGGGGAGGGGGTTACGAGCAGTACTTC.

The chain employs TRBV24-1 and TRBJ2-7; 10 positions agree with TRBD1. Germline-derived CDR1 and CDR2 are KGHDR and SFDVKD. CDR3 length equals 17 residues. Unmatched junction bases numbered 11, after V lost 2 bases and J lost 5 bases. DNA of the CDR3: TGTGCCACCAGTGATTCTAAAGGGACAGGGGTTATCAACGAGCAGTACTTC. Its translation: CATSDSKGTGVINEQYF.

The V call is TRBV30, the J call TRBJ1-5, with 7 bases matching TRBD1. In germline, CDR1 is GTSNPN, CDR2 SVGIG (reference sequence). This CDR3 is built from 14 residues. V gave up 2 bases and J gave up 3 bases; unmatched junction bases: 4. This CDR3 is CAWSRGTDNQPQHF. DNA for the CDR3: TGTGCCTGGAGTCGCGGGACAGACAATCAGCCCCAGCATTTT. Drawing the rest from reference TRBV30 and TRBJ1-5, the complete variable domain is SQTIHQWPATLVQPVGSPLSLECTVEGTSNPNLYWYRQAAGRGLQLLFYSVGIGQISSEVPQNLSASRPQDRQFILSSKKLLLSDSGFYLCAWSRGTDNQPQHFGDGTRLSIL.